This T cell receptor (beta chain) was sequenced for a study of blood T cell repertoires in COVID-19. Study as a whole: The United States, Italy and Spain were the sources of the acute and convalescent COVID-19 samples. The cDNA or gDNA used as material had been derived from T cells, B-cell-depleted T cells, or PBMCs.

Trimming removed 6 bases from V and 6 bases from J; junction bases left unmatched: 4. The V gene's germline CDR1 is SGHTA and CDR2 FQGNSA. The CDR3 spans 14 residues. Under the authors' procedure: Amplifying reference gene primers gave estimates of nucleated cell counts. The repertoire was sequenced with immunoSEQ multiplex PCR; TCRdb's copy has only in-frame clones and lacks some. From that table come the V and J calls and clone size; the DNA was used to work out D and trimming. The repertoire holds about 320,000 clones, with over 70% as singletons. The source material was peripheral blood. The rearrangement uses TRBV7-2 and TRBJ2-2; 10 nucleotides agree with TRBD1. This clonotype was sampled from a woman aged 45-65 years with acute or convalescent COVID-19. DNA for the CDR3: TGTGCCAGCAGGCGGGACAGGGGTCCCGGGGAGCTGTTTTTT. Translated: CASRRDRGPGELFF.